The 20 T cell receptor beta chains presented below share a single source sample, sequenced in a study of T and B cells in COVID-19 patients. Multiplex PCR with BIOMED2 TRB-A/B primer pools amplified TRB rearrangements. TCRdb recomputed calls from the multiplex PCR reads with MiXCR, one row per CDR3 protein. The sample comprises around 12,000 distinct CDR3 sequences, more than 30% of which are singletons, and 13% to 15% rests with the top ten. TRB was amplified from approximately 250-480 ng of blood genomic DNA. Specimen: blood. These receptors all come from a human donor with active COVID-19.

CDR3 region: CASSQGRGGAMNEQFF. DNA of the CDR3: TGCGCCAGCAGCCAAGGGAGAGGGGGGGCTATGAATGAGCAGTTCTTC. The chain couples TRBV4-1 to TRBJ2-1; D may be TRBD2 (7 bases). Germline V gene data show CDR1 as MGHRA and CDR2 as YSYEKL. Trimming took 1 base from V and 7 from J, leaving 17 bases between them. CDR3 length: 16 amino acids.

This chain joins TRBV5-1 and TRBJ2-1; D is unresolved. Germline V lookup: CDR1 SGHRS, CDR2 YFSETQ. The CDR3 is 15 residues long. V lost 0 bases and J 1 base, leaving 8 bases between the germline ends. The CDR3 is CASSLAQPSYNEQFF. The CDR3 nucleotides are TGCGCCAGCAGCTTGGCACAGCCTTCCTACAATGAGCAGTTCTTC.

The chain carries TRBV12-3 or TRBV12-4 and TRBJ1-4; 8 bases align to TRBD1. This CDR3 spans 14 amino acids. The ends lost 5 bases at V and 6 bases at J; junction bases unmatched: 5. CDR3 sequence reads: CASSDRGGHEKLFF. Here the CDR3 DNA reads TGTGCCAGCAGTGACAGGGGAGGACATGAAAAACTGTTTTTT.

This clonotype is judged medium-sized. The chain is built from TRBV30 and TRBJ1-6, with D possibly matching TRBD1 (6 bases). Looked up from germline, CDR1 is GTSNPN and CDR2 is SVGIG (reference sequence). V gave up 4 bases and J gave up 0 bases, with 16 bases separating them. The CDR3 has 17 amino acids. The CDR3, as DNA: TGTGCCTGGACGGGGGGGGGCAGCCGCTCCTATAATTCACCCCTCCACTTT. It yields the protein CAWTGGGSRSYNSPLHF.

The chain is built from TRBV7-2 and TRBJ2-7, with D perhaps matching TRBD2 (5 bases). The CDR3 is made up of 13 amino acids. Germline V lookup: CDR1 SGHTA, CDR2 FQGNSA. V lost 6 bases to trimming and J lost 2 bases, with 11 bases between them. The CDR3 here is CASSLYSAYEQYF. The CDR3 nucleotides read TGTGCCAGCAGTTTATATAGCGCCTACGAGCAGTACTTC.

The V and J genes are TRBV20-1 and TRBJ2-3, with D possibly matching TRBD1 (6 bases). CDR1 and CDR2 from the germline V gene are DFQATT and SNEGSKA (reference sequence). Trimming left V 0 bases short and J 0 bases short, with 10 bases between. The CDR3 is made up of 15 amino acids. The chain's CDR3 is CSARDFRGSTDTQYF. DNA of the CDR3: TGCAGTGCTAGAGATTTCAGGGGTAGCACAGATACGCAGTATTTT.

This chain uses TRBV6-5 with TRBJ1-2, with 9 bases matching TRBD1. Germline V gene sequence: CDR1 MNHEY, CDR2 SVGAGI. The CDR3 runs to 13 residues. J was trimmed by 9 bases and V by 7 bases; bases with no gene match: 9. The CDR3 nucleotides read TGTGCCAGCACTTCTGGGACAGGGAGTAGCTACACCTTC. Amino acids: CASTSGTGSSYTF.

This clonotype appeared a few times. The chain has TRBV12-3 or TRBV12-4 and TRBJ1-2; D perhaps matches TRBD1 (5 bases). CDR3 length: 14 amino acids. The germline V and J ends were trimmed by 3 bases and 7 bases, with 15 bases remaining between them. The CDR3 DNA reads TGTGCCAGCAGTTTTCAGGAGGGACTTTCTGGCTACACCTTC. It is translated as CASSFQEGLSGYTF.

The chain carries TRBV27 and TRBJ2-3, with 8 bases lining up with TRBD2. Trimming at V came to 8 bases and at J to 8 bases, leaving 12 bases not matched to a gene. Germline assignment: CDR1 MNHEY and CDR2 SMNVEV (reference sequence). The CDR3 has 14 amino acids. The CDR3 region has the DNA TGTGCCAGCCCGGGGGGGGGGGGGGCCGGTACGCAGTATTTT. Its translation is CASPGGGGAGTQYF.

This clonotype was seen a handful of times. The chain couples TRBV11-2 to TRBJ1-2; tentative D call: TRBD1 (5 bases). Trimming took off 6 bases at V and 4 bases at J, with 9 bases between the two ends. Germline V CDR1 and CDR2: SGHAT, FQNNGV. This CDR3 comprises 12 residues. The chain's CDR3 is CASSWDGYGYTF. DNA of the CDR3: TGTGCCAGCAGTTGGGACGGCTATGGCTACACCTTC.

The chain employs TRBV5-6 and TRBJ2-4, with 10 bases that match TRBD1. CDR1 is SGHDT, CDR2 YYEEEE, per germline. The length of the CDR3 is 15 residues. Trimming at V came to 4 bases and at J to 6 bases, leaving 7 bases not matched to a gene. CDR3 DNA: TGTGCCAGCAGCGTCGACAGGGGGCCCGGAAACATTCAGTACTTC. Amino acid sequence: CASSVDRGPGNIQYF.

There are a few counts of this clonotype. This chain connects TRBV14 to TRBJ2-1; TRBD1 matches 12 bases. CDR1 is SGHDN, CDR2 FVKESK, per germline. V lost 4 bases, J lost 7 bases, and 17 bases stayed unmatched. This CDR3 is built from 19 residues. The CDR3 region is CASSRPLGTGGTGRNEQFF. The DNA for the CDR3 is TGTGCCAGCAGCCGACCACTCGGGACAGGGGGCACGGGTAGGAATGAGCAGTTCTTC.

The chain combines TRBV7-9 with TRBJ2-6; the match to TRBD1 covers 11 bases. Unmatched junction bases numbered 5, after V lost 4 bases and J lost 0 bases. This CDR3 has 18 residues. Per the germline V gene, CDR1 is SEHNR and CDR2 is FQNEAQ (reference sequence). The CDR3 is CASSSRGTGGSGANVLTF. CDR3 DNA: TGTGCCAGCAGCTCGAGGGGGACAGGGGGCTCTGGGGCCAACGTCCTGACTTTC.

V usage is TRBV18 and J usage is TRBJ2-7, with no clear D. Looked up from germline, CDR1 is KGHSH and CDR2 is LQKENI. The CDR3 runs 14 residues. Trimming pared 2 bases from V and 2 bases from J, leaving 10 bases between. This CDR3 reads CASSPGMGTYEQYF. The CDR3 region has the DNA TGTGCCAGCTCACCAGGCATGGGTACCTACGAGCAGTACTTC.

By frequency in the sample, this clonotype is medium-sized. V and J are TRBV27 and TRBJ1-4; D possibly corresponds to TRBD1 (5 bases). Germline CDR1 MNHEY, CDR2 SMNVEV (reference sequence). The CDR3 spans 14 residues. V lost 6 bases and J 8 bases, leaving 16 bases between the germline ends. In DNA form, the CDR3 reads TGTGCCAGCAGGACTAATGCCAGGGCAGAAAAACTGTTTTTT. Translating gives CASRTNARAEKLFF.

The chain recombines TRBV6-6 with TRBJ2-7; tentative D call: TRBD2 (6 bases). Germline CDR1 and CDR2: MNHNY and SVGAGI (reference sequence). The CDR3 has 14 amino acids. V was clipped by 1 base and J by 4 bases, with 11 bases between them. The CDR3 bases are TGTGCCAGCAGTTACTTCGGGGGAACATACGAGCAGTACTTC. Translating it yields CASSYFGGTYEQYF.

The rearrangement uses TRBV10-3 and TRBJ2-2; 10 positions agree with TRBD2. This CDR3 spans 16 amino acids. Per germline, CDR1 ENHRY and CDR2 SYGVKD. Trimming at V came to 6 bases and at J to 4 bases, leaving 8 bases not matched to a gene. The CDR3: CAIRESSGGFTGELFF. The CDR3 bases are TGTGCCATCAGGGAATCTAGCGGGGGCTTCACCGGGGAGCTGTTTTTT.

The CDR3, as DNA: TGTGCCAGCTCACCACTAAGTGGTGAGACCCAGTACTTC. Amino acid sequence: CASSPLSGETQYF. This rearrangement joins TRBV18 to TRBJ2-5, with D unclear. V lost 1 base to trimming and J lost 5 bases, with 8 bases between them. The CDR3 contains 13 residues. Germline V CDR1 and CDR2: KGHSH, LQKENI.

Turning to this clonotype: Since a much larger clone is just one base distant, this may be a read error. The chain recombines TRBV19 with TRBJ1-3; D unclear. Germline V gene sequence: CDR1 LNHDA, CDR2 SQIVND (reference sequence). V was trimmed by 7 bases and J by 0 bases, leaving 10 bases between them. The CDR3 contains 14 residues. CDR3 amino acids: CASTPHNSGNTIYF. The CDR3 region has the DNA TGTGCCAGTACTCCCCACAACTCTGGAAACACCATATATTTT.

The V gene is TRBV5-5, the J gene TRBJ2-5; D remains unclear. Germline assignment: CDR1 SGHKS and CDR2 YYEKEE (reference sequence). Deletions cut 1 base from V and 2 bases from J, with 9 bases between. The CDR3 contains 14 residues. The CDR3 protein is CASSLIPSQETQYF. The CDR3 nucleotides read TGTGCCAGCAGCTTGATCCCCTCTCAAGAGACCCAGTACTTC.